This T cell receptor beta chain was captured by sequencing in a study of blood T cell repertoires in COVID-19. The wider study: Italy, Spain and the United States were the sources of the convalescent and acute COVID-19 samples. Sources were T cells, B-cell-depleted T cells, or PBMCs; the material itself was cDNA or gDNA.

V was shortened by 1 base and J by 3 bases, with 17 bases between the two germline ends. CDR1 SGHNT and CDR2 YENEEA come from the germline V gene. The CDR3 length is 17 residues. The authors' processing: Researchers report that nucleated cell counts were estimated from reference gene primer amplification. Some clones are missing from TCRdb's copy, which holds only in-frame ones; the method was immunoSEQ multiplex PCR. The V and J calls and clone size were taken over from that table, and D and trimming were inferred from the DNA. The table lists around 15,000 clones, around 82% of them singletons. The chain carries TRBV11-3 and TRBJ2-3, with D possibly TRBD1 on 8 matching bases. Sequencing was performed on peripheral blood. This TCR came from a human donor in a cohort sampled during active COVID-19. Here the CDR3 DNA reads TGTGCCAGCAGCTTAGGGGGGGGCGACAGGGGTACAGATACGCAGTATTTT. Its translation: CASSLGGGDRGTDTQYF.